Listed below are T cell receptor beta chains from one sample, sequenced in a study of radiation and T cells in renal cell carcinoma. Sequencing used immunoSEQ multiplex PCR; TCRdb keeps in-frame clones, though not all of them. Among some 120,000 clones listed, around 89% were seen once. Specimen: blood, collected from a patient whose treatment included radiotherapy and nephrectomy. The receptors originated from a woman in her seventies with renal cell carcinoma. Each CDR3 is given with its conserved first and last residue. A D gene is named only where the DNA matches it firmly. Clone size appears in some rows only: once, few, many, or a class for an expanded clone.

size: -; V: TRBV14; D: -; J: TRBJ2-7; CDR3: CASSRGDGYEQYF; DNA: TGTGCCAGCAGCCGGGGGGACGGCTACGAGCAGTACTTC
size: -; V: TRBV7-2; D: -; J: TRBJ2-4; CDR3: CASSLDNRGTVAKNIQYF; DNA: TGTGCCAGCAGCTTAGATAATCGGGGTACCGTAGCCAAAAACATTCAGTACTTC
size: once; V: TRBV27; D: -; J: TRBJ1-1; CDR3: CASSLKGTTGAEAFF; DNA: TGTGCCAGCAGTTTAAAGGGAACTACTGGAGCTGAAGCTTTCTTT
size: -; V: TRBV19; D: -; J: TRBJ1-2; CDR3: CASSSTGNGGYTF; DNA: TGTGCCAGTAGTTCTACAGGGAATGGAGGCTACACCTTC
size: -; V: TRBV2; D: -; J: TRBJ2-2; CDR3: CASRGPYGSGELFF; DNA: TGTGCCAGCCGGGGCCCCTACGGATCCGGGGAGCTGTTTTTT
size: once; V: TRBV7-2; D: -; J: TRBJ2-5; CDR3: CASSVRLTQETQYF; DNA: TGTGCCAGCAGCGTACGACTTACTCAAGAGACCCAGTACTTC
size: -; V: TRBV13; D: TRBD2; J: TRBJ2-1; CDR3: CASSLKTSGGLYNEQFF; DNA: TGTGCCAGCAGCTTAAAAACTAGCGGGGGACTCTACAATGAGCAGTTCTTC
size: -; V: TRBV7-9; D: TRBD2; J: TRBJ2-1; CDR3: CASSLAGGVSYNEQFF; DNA: TGTGCCAGCAGCCTAGCGGGGGGGGTCTCCTACAATGAGCAGTTCTTC
size: -; V: TRBV9; D: TRBD1; J: TRBJ1-5; CDR3: CASSSRGTGISNQPQHF; DNA: TGTGCCAGCAGCAGTCGGGGGACAGGGATTAGCAATCAGCCCCAGCATTTT
size: -; V: TRBV29-1; D: -; J: TRBJ2-1; CDR3: CSVELGGVGEQFF; DNA: TGCAGCGTTGAACTAGGGGGGGTTGGTGAGCAGTTCTTC
size: -; V: TRBV7-2; D: -; J: TRBJ1-2; CDR3: CASSLIFSGTNYGYTF; DNA: TGTGCCAGCAGCTTAATCTTCTCGGGGACAAACTATGGCTACACCTTC
size: -; V: TRBV7-2; D: TRBD2; J: TRBJ2-3; CDR3: CASSLSGGRDTQYF; DNA: TGTGCCAGCAGCTTAAGCGGGGGGAGAGATACGCAGTATTTT
size: -; V: TRBV28; D: -; J: TRBJ1-1; CDR3: CASSLDRAFF; DNA: TGTGCCAGCAGTTTAGATAGAGCTTTCTTT
size: -; V: TRBV5-1; D: TRBD1; J: TRBJ1-1; CDR3: CASSEGAGKNTEAFF; DNA: TGCGCCAGCAGCGAGGGGGCGGGAAAAAACACTGAAGCTTTCTTT
size: -; V: TRBV7-2; D: -; J: TRBJ1-2; CDR3: CASTLTGGRGYTF; DNA: TGTGCCAGCACCCTGACCGGGGGCCGGGGCTACACCTTC
size: -; V: TRBV6-5; D: -; J: TRBJ1-1; CDR3: CASRTGPENTEAFF; DNA: TGTGCCAGCAGGACAGGCCCAGAGAACACTGAAGCTTTCTTT
size: once; V: TRBV6-6; D: -; J: TRBJ1-3; CDR3: CASTPRGSGNTIYF; DNA: TGTGCCAGCACCCCAAGAGGCTCTGGAAACACCATATATTTT
size: -; V: TRBV5-1; D: -; J: TRBJ2-1; CDR3: CASSHSSYNEQFF; DNA: TGCGCCAGCAGCCACAGCTCCTACAATGAGCAGTTCTTC
size: once; V: TRBV7-2; D: -; J: TRBJ1-1; CDR3: CASSSTRTRAEAFF; DNA: TGTGCCAGCAGCTCCACCCGGACAAGGGCAGAAGCTTTCTTT
size: -; V: TRBV28; D: TRBD1; J: TRBJ2-7; CDR3: CASTGTAYEQYF; DNA: TGTGCCTCGACCGGGACAGCCTACGAGCAGTACTTC
size: -; V: TRBV7-8; D: -; J: TRBJ2-3; CDR3: CASSTTGRAGDTQYF; DNA: TGTGCCAGCAGCACCACGGGCAGGGCAGGAGATACGCAGTATTTT
size: -; V: TRBV27; D: TRBD1; J: TRBJ2-7; CDR3: CASSLSQGVTYEQYF; DNA: TGTGCCAGCAGTTTATCCCAGGGGGTGACCTACGAGCAGTACTTC
size: -; V: TRBV15; D: TRBD1; J: TRBJ1-5; CDR3: CATSREGQGWLPQHF; DNA: TGTGCCACCAGCAGAGAGGGACAGGGGTGGTTGCCCCAGCATTTT
size: -; V: TRBV30; D: -; J: TRBJ1-2; CDR3: CAWSVMGILGIYGYTF; DNA: TGTGCCTGGAGTGTAATGGGGATCCTGGGGATCTATGGCTACACCTTC
size: -; V: TRBV7-9; D: TRBD2; J: TRBJ2-3; CDR3: CASSPLAGGPWGTDTQYF; DNA: TGTGCCAGCAGCCCCTTAGCGGGGGGGCCTTGGGGAACAGATACGCAGTATTTT
size: -; V: TRBV7-8; D: TRBD1; J: TRBJ1-1; CDR3: CASSSEGAHTEAFF; DNA: TGTGCCAGCAGCTCAGAGGGGGCCCACACTGAAGCTTTCTTT
size: few; V: TRBV30; D: -; J: TRBJ1-1; CDR3: CAWSGNTKTEAFF; DNA: TGTGCCTGGAGCGGGAACACGAAAACTGAAGCTTTCTTT
size: -; V: TRBV11-3; D: -; J: TRBJ2-5; CDR3: CASSLGGGSETQYF; DNA: TGTGCCAGCAGCTTAGGAGGAGGATCCGAGACCCAGTACTTC
size: -; V: TRBV18; D: TRBD1; J: TRBJ1-1; CDR3: CASSPPAGGGGSEAFF; DNA: TGTGCCAGCTCACCACCGGCAGGGGGGGGAGGTTCTGAAGCTTTCTTT
size: -; V: TRBV9; D: -; J: TRBJ1-3; CDR3: CASSVGPMGGPSEYGNTIYF; DNA: TGTGCCAGCAGCGTAGGCCCCATGGGGGGGCCCTCGGAGTACGGAAACACCATATATTTT
size: -; V: TRBV5-4; D: TRBD1; J: TRBJ1-4; CDR3: CASSLGQGGEKLFF; DNA: TGTGCCAGCAGCTTGGGACAGGGGGGAGAAAAACTGTTTTTT
size: few; V: TRBV28; D: -; J: TRBJ2-7; CDR3: CASSLLGYEQYF; DNA: TGTGCCAGCAGCCTACTAGGCTACGAGCAGTACTTC
size: -; V: TRBV28; D: TRBD1; J: TRBJ2-7; CDR3: CASRWTGSGSEQYF; DNA: TGTGCCAGCAGATGGACAGGGTCTGGGTCCGAGCAGTACTTC
size: -; V: TRBV7-6; D: -; J: TRBJ1-5; CDR3: CASSLIQRGQPQHF; DNA: TGTGCCAGCAGCTTAATCCAGAGAGGTCAGCCCCAGCATTTT
size: once; V: TRBV19; D: -; J: TRBJ1-1; CDR3: CASQARQPEALRTEAFF; DNA: TGTGCCAGTCAAGCTCGTCAACCGGAGGCGCTTAGGACTGAAGCTTTCTTT
size: -; V: TRBV28; D: TRBD1; J: TRBJ1-5; CDR3: CASSGTGWKVNQPQHF; DNA: TGTGCCAGCTCTGGGACAGGGTGGAAGGTCAATCAGCCCCAGCATTTT
size: once; V: TRBV28; D: -; J: TRBJ1-4; CDR3: CASSLQGDNEKLFF; DNA: TGTGCCAGCAGTTTACAGGGAGATAATGAAAAACTGTTTTTT
size: -; V: TRBV6-1; D: TRBD1; J: TRBJ1-2; CDR3: CASSDTGAGGYTF; DNA: TGTGCCAGCAGTGACACAGGGGCCGGTGGCTACACCTTC
size: -; V: TRBV2; D: -; J: TRBJ1-4; CDR3: CASSEARGRNFNEKLFF; DNA: TGTGCCAGCAGTGAAGCGCGCGGGAGGAACTTTAATGAAAAACTGTTTTTT
size: -; V: TRBV5-1; D: -; J: TRBJ2-6; CDR3: CASSLGQFPSGANVLTF; DNA: TGCGCCAGCAGCTTGGGACAATTCCCCTCTGGGGCCAACGTCCTGACTTTC
size: -; V: TRBV5-1; D: -; J: TRBJ2-4; CDR3: CASSRSRQESTPLAKNIQYF; DNA: TGCGCCAGCAGTCGGAGCCGACAGGAGTCCACCCCCCTAGCCAAAAACATTCAGTACTTC
size: -; V: TRBV4-1; D: TRBD1; J: TRBJ2-7; CDR3: CASSRGQGPIYEQYF; DNA: TGCGCCAGCAGCCGAGGACAGGGGCCCATCTACGAGCAGTACTTC